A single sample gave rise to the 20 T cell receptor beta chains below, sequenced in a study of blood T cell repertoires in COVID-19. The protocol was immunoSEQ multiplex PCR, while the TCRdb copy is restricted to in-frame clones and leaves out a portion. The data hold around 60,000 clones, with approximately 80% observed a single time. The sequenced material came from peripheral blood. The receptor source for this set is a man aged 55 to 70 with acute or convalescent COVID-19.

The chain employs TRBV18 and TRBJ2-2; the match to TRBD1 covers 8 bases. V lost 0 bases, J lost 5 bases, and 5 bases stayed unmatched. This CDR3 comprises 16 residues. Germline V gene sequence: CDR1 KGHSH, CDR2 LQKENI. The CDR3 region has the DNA TGTGCCAGCTCACCACCTGGGACAGGCAGGACCGGGGAGCTGTTTTTT. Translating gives CASSPPGTGRTGELFF.

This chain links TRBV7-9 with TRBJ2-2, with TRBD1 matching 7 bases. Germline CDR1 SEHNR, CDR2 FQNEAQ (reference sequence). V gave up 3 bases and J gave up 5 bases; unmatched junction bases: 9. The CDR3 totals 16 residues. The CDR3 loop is CASSLPRQGETGELFF. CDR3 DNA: TGTGCCAGCAGCTTGCCTCGACAGGGTGAAACCGGGGAGCTGTTTTTT.

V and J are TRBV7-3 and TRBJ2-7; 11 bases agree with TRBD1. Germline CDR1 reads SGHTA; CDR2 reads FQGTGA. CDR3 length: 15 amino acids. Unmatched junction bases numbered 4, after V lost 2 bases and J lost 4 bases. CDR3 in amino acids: CASSLGQGAPYEQYF. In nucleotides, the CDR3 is TGTGCCAGCAGCTTAGGACAGGGGGCCCCGTACGAGCAGTACTTC.

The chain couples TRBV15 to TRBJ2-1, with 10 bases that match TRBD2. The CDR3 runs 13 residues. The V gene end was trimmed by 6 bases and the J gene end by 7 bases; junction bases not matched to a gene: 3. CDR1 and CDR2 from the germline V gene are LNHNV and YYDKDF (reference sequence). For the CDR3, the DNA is TGTGCCACCAGAGAGCGGGGGGGGAATGAGCAGTTCTTC. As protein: CATRERGGNEQFF.

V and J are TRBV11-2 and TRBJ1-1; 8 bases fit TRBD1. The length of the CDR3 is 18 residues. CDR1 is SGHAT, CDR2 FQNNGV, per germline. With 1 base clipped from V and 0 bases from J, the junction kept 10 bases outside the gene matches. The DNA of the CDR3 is TGTGCCAGCAGCTTAGGGGGCAGGGGGCCAGGTATGAACACTGAAGCTTTCTTT. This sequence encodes CASSLGGRGPGMNTEAFF.

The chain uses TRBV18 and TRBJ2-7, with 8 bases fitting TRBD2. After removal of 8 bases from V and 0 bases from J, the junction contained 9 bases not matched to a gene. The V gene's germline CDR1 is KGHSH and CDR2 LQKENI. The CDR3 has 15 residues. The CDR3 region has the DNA TGTGCCAGCCTAACCGGGACTAGGGGCTCCTACGAGCAGTACTTC. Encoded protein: CASLTGTRGSYEQYF.

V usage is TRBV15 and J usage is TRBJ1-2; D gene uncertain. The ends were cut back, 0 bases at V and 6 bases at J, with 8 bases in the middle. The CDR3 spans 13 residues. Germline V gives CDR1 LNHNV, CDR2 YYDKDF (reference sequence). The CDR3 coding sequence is TGTGCCACCAGCAGAGATTATCCGGATGGCTACACCTTC. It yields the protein CATSRDYPDGYTF.

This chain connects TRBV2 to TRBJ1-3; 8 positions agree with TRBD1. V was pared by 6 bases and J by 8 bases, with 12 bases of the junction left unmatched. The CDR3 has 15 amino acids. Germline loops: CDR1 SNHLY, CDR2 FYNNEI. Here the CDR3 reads CASRRTGSQRDTIYF. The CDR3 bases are TGTGCCAGCAGGAGGACAGGGTCCCAGCGGGACACCATATATTTT. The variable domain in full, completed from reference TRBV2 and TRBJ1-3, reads EPEVTQTPSHQVTQMGQEVILRCVPISNHLYFYWYRQILGQKVEFLVSFYNNEISEKSEIFDDQFSVERPDGSNFTLKIRSTKLEDSAMYFCASRRTGSQRDTIYFGEGSWLTVV.

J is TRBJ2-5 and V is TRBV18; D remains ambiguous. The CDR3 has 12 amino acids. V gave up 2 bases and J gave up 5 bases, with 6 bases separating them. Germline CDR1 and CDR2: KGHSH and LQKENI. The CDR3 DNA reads TGTGCCAGCTCACCAATCGGTGAGACCCAGTACTTC. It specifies CASSPIGETQYF.

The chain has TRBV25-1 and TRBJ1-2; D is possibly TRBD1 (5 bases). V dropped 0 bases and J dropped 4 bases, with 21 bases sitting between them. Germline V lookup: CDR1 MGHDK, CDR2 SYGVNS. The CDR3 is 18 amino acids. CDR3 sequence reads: CASSEYGGRRGPGYGYTF. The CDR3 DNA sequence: TGTGCCAGCAGTGAATACGGCGGCAGGAGGGGCCCCGGCTATGGCTACACCTTC.

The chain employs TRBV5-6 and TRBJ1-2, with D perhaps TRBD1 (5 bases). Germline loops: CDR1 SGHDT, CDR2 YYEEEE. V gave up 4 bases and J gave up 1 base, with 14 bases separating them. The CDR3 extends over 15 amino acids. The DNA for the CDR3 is TGTGCCAGCAGCCCGGGAGGGGCCCGTAACTATGGCTACACCTTC. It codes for CASSPGGARNYGYTF.

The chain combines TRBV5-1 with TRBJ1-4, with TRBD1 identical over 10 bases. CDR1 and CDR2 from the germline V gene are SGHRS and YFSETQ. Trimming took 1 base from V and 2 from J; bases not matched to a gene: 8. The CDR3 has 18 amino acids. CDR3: CASSLRGTGAFTNEKLFF. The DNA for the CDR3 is TGCGCCAGCAGCTTGAGAGGGACAGGGGCCTTCACTAATGAAAAACTGTTTTTT. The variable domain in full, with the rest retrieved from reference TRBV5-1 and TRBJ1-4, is KAGVTQTPRYLIKTRGQQVTLSCSPISGHRSVSWYQQTPGQGLQFLFEYFSETQRNKGNFPGRFSGRQFSNSRSEMNVSTLELGDSALYLCASSLRGTGAFTNEKLFFGSGTQLSVL.

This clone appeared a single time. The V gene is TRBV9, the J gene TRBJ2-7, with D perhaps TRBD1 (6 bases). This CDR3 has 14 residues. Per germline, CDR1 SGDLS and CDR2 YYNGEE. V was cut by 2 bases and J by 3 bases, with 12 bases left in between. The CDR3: CASSVTGWGYEQYF. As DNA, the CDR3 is TGTGCCAGCAGCGTGACAGGCTGGGGCTACGAGCAGTACTTC.

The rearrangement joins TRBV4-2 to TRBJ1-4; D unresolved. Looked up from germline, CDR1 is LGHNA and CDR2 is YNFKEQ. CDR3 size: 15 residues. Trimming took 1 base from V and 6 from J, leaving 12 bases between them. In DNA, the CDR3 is TGTGCCAGCAGCCAAGTAGCCGGGAAGGATGAAAAACTGTTTTTT. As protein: CASSQVAGKDEKLFF.

CDR3 coding DNA: TGTGCCAGCAGTTCCTCCACTAGAGCGCGGGGCTACACCTTC. It encodes CASSSSTRARGYTF. The chain carries TRBV6-5 and TRBJ1-2; no firm D call. Germline CDR1 reads MNHEY; CDR2 reads SVGAGI. The CDR3 loop spans 14 amino acids. The ends were cut back, 4 bases at V and 8 bases at J, with 17 bases in the middle.

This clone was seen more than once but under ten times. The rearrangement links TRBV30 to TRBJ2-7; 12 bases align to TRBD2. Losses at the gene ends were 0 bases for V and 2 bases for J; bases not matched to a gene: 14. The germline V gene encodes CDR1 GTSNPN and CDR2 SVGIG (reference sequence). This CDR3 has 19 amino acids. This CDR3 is CAWSVSFLAGGPETYEQYF. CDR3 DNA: TGTGCCTGGAGTGTAAGTTTCCTAGCGGGGGGGCCAGAGACCTACGAGCAGTACTTC.

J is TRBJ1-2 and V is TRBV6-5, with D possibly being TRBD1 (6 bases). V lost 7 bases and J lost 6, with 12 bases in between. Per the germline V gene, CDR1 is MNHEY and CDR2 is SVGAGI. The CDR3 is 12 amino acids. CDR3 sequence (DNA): TGTGCCAGCAACGAGACAGGAGATGGCTACACCTTC. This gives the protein CASNETGDGYTF.

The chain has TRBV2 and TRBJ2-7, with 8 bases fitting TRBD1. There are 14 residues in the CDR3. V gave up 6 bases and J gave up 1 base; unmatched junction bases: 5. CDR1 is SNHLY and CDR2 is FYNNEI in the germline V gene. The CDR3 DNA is TGTGCCAGCAGCCCGGGACAGGCTTCCTACGAGCAGTACTTC. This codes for CASSPGQASYEQYF.

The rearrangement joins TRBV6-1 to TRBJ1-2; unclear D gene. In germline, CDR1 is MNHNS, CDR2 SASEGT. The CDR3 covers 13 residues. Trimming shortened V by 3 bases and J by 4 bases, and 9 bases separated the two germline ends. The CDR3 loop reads CASSDEGLYGYTF. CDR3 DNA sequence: TGTGCCAGCAGTGATGAGGGTCTCTATGGCTACACCTTC.

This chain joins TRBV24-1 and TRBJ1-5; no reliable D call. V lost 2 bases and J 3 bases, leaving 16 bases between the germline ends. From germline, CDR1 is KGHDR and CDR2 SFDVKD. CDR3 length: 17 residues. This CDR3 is CATSDSDRGVYNQPQHF. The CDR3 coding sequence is TGTGCCACCAGTGATTCCGACCGGGGAGTGTACAATCAGCCCCAGCATTTT.